The rows below give T cell receptor beta chains drawn from one sample of a study of molecular identifiers for immune sequencing clone quantification. TCRdb re-analysed the PCR reads in MiXCR, keeping a single row per CDR3 protein. Of 20,000 to 30,000 distinct CDR3 sequences in the sample, 17% were seen once. Material: naive CD8+ T cells from blood, with Jurkat cell RNA spiked in. These receptors originate from a human donor in good health. Some libraries in this study had Jurkat cell RNA spiked in. The CDR3 runs from the conserved cysteine through the conserved F or W. The D gene is left open where the match is weak. Size tells how often a clone was seen (once, few, many) or the class of an expanded clone, and some rows leave it out.

J gene | V gene | clone size | D gene | CDR3 protein | CDR3 DNA
TRBJ1-5 | TRBV6-1 | medium-sized | NA | CASSGSQPQHF | TGTGCCAGCAGTGGGAGTCAGCCCCAGCATTTT
TRBJ2-7 | TRBV29-1 | many | NA | CSAHLGGYSEQYF | TGCAGCGCTCACCTAGGGGGGTACAGCGAGCAGTACTTC
TRBJ2-5 | TRBV29-1 | many | NA | CSIAEARGYQETQYF | TGCAGCATCGCTGAGGCGAGGGGCTACCAAGAGACCCAGTACTTC
TRBJ2-3 | TRBV4-3 | many | NA | CASSQVLRGLGPDTQYF | TGCGCCAGCAGCCAAGTATTGAGAGGCCTTGGACCAGATACGCAGTATTTT
TRBJ1-1 | TRBV7-9 | many | NA | CASSLGGAGFEAFF | TGTGCCAGCAGCTTAGGGGGGGCCGGTTTTGAAGCTTTCTTT
TRBJ1-5 | TRBV4-1 | many | TRBD1 | CASSREGTDSNQPQHF | TGCGCCAGCAGCCGAGAGGGGACAGATAGCAATCAGCCCCAGCATTTT
TRBJ1-5 | TRBV7-9 | NA | NA | CASKQGLPQHF | TGTGCCAGTAAACAGGGTTTGCCCCAGCATTTT
TRBJ1-2 | TRBV19 | many | TRBD1 | CASTPGTAANYGYTF | TGTGCCAGTACCCCAGGGACAGCAGCTAACTATGGCTACACCTTC
TRBJ1-4 | TRBV11-2 | many | NA | CASSLDPFDGNEKLFF | TGTGCCAGCAGCTTAGATCCCTTCGACGGGAATGAAAAACTGTTTTTT
TRBJ1-1 | TRBV6-5 | many | NA | CASSYPGWTEAFF | TGTGCCAGTAGTTACCCAGGTTGGACTGAAGCTTTCTTT
TRBJ2-7 | TRBV2 | many | TRBD1 | CASSRTGSYEQYF | TGTGCCAGCAGCCGGACAGGGTCCTACGAGCAGTACTTC
TRBJ1-5 | TRBV19 | many | NA | CASSIGGKDQPQHF | TGTGCCAGTAGTATTGGGGGGAAGGATCAGCCCCAGCATTTT
TRBJ1-1 | TRBV4-1 | many | NA | CASSQDTGQTEAFF | TGCGCCAGCAGCCAAGATACGGGACAAACTGAAGCTTTCTTT
TRBJ1-1 | TRBV11-3 | many | TRBD1 | CASSSGQVNTEAFF | TGTGCCAGCAGCTCGGGACAGGTCAACACTGAAGCTTTCTTT
TRBJ2-5 | TRBV24-1 | many | TRBD2 | CATSDVTSGSQSETQYF | TGTGCCACCAGTGATGTGACTAGCGGGAGCCAGAGTGAGACCCAGTACTTC
TRBJ2-3 | TRBV9 | medium-sized | NA | CASSAGTPRDTQYF | TGTGCCAGCAGCGCCGGGACCCCTCGAGATACGCAGTATTTT
TRBJ2-3 | TRBV2 | many | TRBD1 | CASRLLGQGPDTQYF | TGTGCCAGCAGGCTTCTGGGACAGGGCCCCGATACGCAGTATTTT
TRBJ2-7 | TRBV19 | many | NA | CASSSAGQSYEQYF | TGTGCCAGCAGTAGTGCGGGCCAGTCCTACGAGCAGTACTTC
TRBJ2-2 | TRBV30 | many | NA | CAWSVILDTGELFF | TGTGCCTGGAGTGTTATCCTAGACACCGGGGAGCTGTTTTTT
TRBJ1-5 | TRBV30 | many | NA | CAYRVYSNQPQHF | TGTGCCTATCGTGTTTATAGCAATCAGCCCCAGCATTTT
TRBJ2-5 | TRBV14 | many | NA | CASSPTQETQYF | TGTGCCAGCAGCCCGACTCAAGAGACCCAGTACTTC
TRBJ2-5 | TRBV2 | many | NA | CASSEALKDFQETQYF | TGTGCCAGCAGTGAAGCGCTTAAGGACTTTCAAGAGACCCAGTACTTC
TRBJ2-7 | TRBV19 | many | TRBD1 | CASSAGTVYEQYF | TGTGCCAGTAGTGCCGGGACAGTGTACGAGCAGTACTTC
TRBJ1-2 | TRBV4-3 | many | NA | CASSQDNLVRANYGYTF | TGCGCCAGCAGCCAAGATAATTTGGTCAGGGCGAACTATGGCTACACCTTC
TRBJ2-3 | TRBV7-9 | many | TRBD1 | CASSLEGQTSTDTQYF | TGTGCCAGCAGCTTAGAGGGACAGACGAGCACAGATACGCAGTATTTT
TRBJ1-1 | TRBV2 | many | NA | CARERTPMNTEAFF | TGTGCCAGAGAGAGGACCCCAATGAACACTGAAGCTTTCTTT
TRBJ2-7 | TRBV20-1 | many | NA | CSARGVGVHEQYF | TGCAGTGCTAGAGGGGTAGGGGTCCACGAGCAGTACTTC
TRBJ2-7 | TRBV7-9 | many | NA | CASRDTYEQYF | TGTGCCAGCAGGGACACGTACGAGCAGTACTTC
TRBJ2-7 | TRBV19 | many | NA | CASRLRAGTFYEQYF | TGTGCCAGTAGACTTCGCGCCGGGACATTCTACGAGCAGTACTTC
TRBJ2-5 | TRBV5-5 | many | NA | CASSPWRDSGVETQYF | TGTGCCAGCAGCCCTTGGAGGGACAGCGGGGTAGAGACCCAGTACTTC
TRBJ2-6 | TRBV18 | many | NA | CASSPTSIGGANVLTF | TGTGCCAGCTCACCAACATCTATCGGTGGGGCCAACGTCCTGACTTTC
TRBJ2-3 | TRBV29-1 | many | NA | CSVDSGFRDTQYF | TGCAGCGTTGATTCTGGCTTTAGAGATACGCAGTATTTT
TRBJ2-5 | TRBV6-5 | many | NA | CASSERTWGPQYF | TGTGCCAGCAGCGAACGGACCTGGGGGCCCCAGTACTTC
TRBJ1-1 | TRBV2 | many | NA | CASTPGQLTPEAFF | TGTGCCAGCACTCCCGGACAGCTAACACCTGAAGCTTTCTTT
TRBJ2-3 | TRBV12-3/TRBV12-4 | many | TRBD1 | CASSPGTGERQF | TGTGCCAGCAGTCCGGGGACAGGGGAACGACAATTT
TRBJ1-1 | TRBV15 | many | NA | CATSRGPGIQSTEAFF | TGTGCCACCAGCAGAGGTCCCGGGATACAGAGCACTGAAGCTTTCTTT
TRBJ1-1 | TRBV4-3 | many | NA | CASSQDFLGLGTEAFF | TGCGCCAGCAGCCAAGATTTTCTGGGTTTGGGCACTGAAGCTTTCTTT
TRBJ2-7 | TRBV9 | many | NA | CASSDQGSGDEQYF | TGTGCCAGCAGCGATCAGGGGTCTGGCGACGAGCAGTACTTC
TRBJ2-7 | TRBV7-6 | many | NA | CASSTVLQPYEQYF | TGTGCCAGCAGCACTGTCCTCCAGCCCTACGAGCAGTACTTC
TRBJ1-2 | TRBV7-9 | many | NA | CASSLDRIF | TGTGCCAGCAGCCTTGACAGAATCTTC
TRBJ2-2 | TRBV6-5 | many | NA | CASSYLNTGELFF | TGTGCCAGCAGTTATTTGAACACCGGGGAGCTGTTTTTT
TRBJ2-7 | TRBV28 | many | TRBD2 | CASRPGTSGSLEQYF | TGTGCCAGCAGACCCGGGACTAGCGGGAGCCTCGAGCAGTACTTC
TRBJ1-1 | TRBV5-1 | once | NA | CASSLEEALGVGPFF | TGCGCCAGCAGCTTGGAAGAAGCTCTAGGGGTAGGACCTTTCTTT
TRBJ1-3 | TRBV4-2 | NA | NA | CTSSLREGQYPGNTIYF | TGTACCAGCAGCCTGAGGGAAGGCCAGTACCCTGGAAACACCATATATTTT
TRBJ1-5 | TRBV30 | NA | NA | CAWSPPSEGDRPQHF | TGTGCCTGGAGTCCCCCTTCGGAGGGCGATCGGCCTCAGCATTTT
TRBJ2-3 | TRBV7-9 | many | NA | CASSLVAGSTDTQYF | TGTGCCAGCAGCTTAGTTGCCGGTAGCACAGATACGCAGTATTTT
TRBJ2-7 | TRBV18 | many | TRBD2 | CASSPEGIVTSGSYEQYF | TGTGCCAGCTCACCAGAAGGTATCGTAACTAGCGGGAGCTACGAGCAGTACTTC
TRBJ1-5 | TRBV6-2/TRBV6-3 | many | NA | CASRENSNQPQHF | TGTGCCAGCAGAGAGAATAGCAATCAGCCCCAGCATTTT
TRBJ1-1 | TRBV20-1 | medium-sized | NA | CSARDGRGYGTEAFF | TGCAGTGCTAGAGACGGAAGGGGCTACGGCACTGAAGCTTTCTTT
TRBJ2-3 | TRBV4-3 | many | TRBD2 | CASSQVLGTSGITDTQYF | TGCGCCAGCAGCCAAGTGCTAGGGACTAGCGGGATCACAGATACGCAGTATTTT
TRBJ2-1 | TRBV7-9 | many | NA | CASSLPGESSYNEQFF | TGTGCCAGCAGCTTACCCGGAGAGAGCTCCTACAATGAGCAGTTCTTC